Each of the 15 T cell receptor beta chains below was sequenced from the same sample in a study of T-cell memory formation after mild COVID-19. MiXCR was run by TCRdb on the 5' RACE reads, yielding one entry per CDR3 protein. The sample yields about 49,000 distinct CDR3 sequences, less than 35% seen once. Material: PBMCs or a T cell subset sorted from them (not recorded which). These receptors were obtained from a man in his late teens or twenties who had mild COVID-19 (a few samples of this study predate the infection). Cell type and time point are not known.

The chain carries TRBV7-9 and TRBJ2-3; 7 nucleotides match TRBD1. After removal of 5 bases from V and 0 bases from J, the junction contained 8 bases not matched to a gene. CDR1 and CDR2 (germline): SEHNR, FQNEAQ (reference sequence). CDR3 length: 16 residues. The CDR3 is CASSIRQGPSTDTQYF. The CDR3 bases are TGTGCCAGCAGCATTCGACAGGGCCCCAGCACAGATACGCAGTATTTT.

This chain connects TRBV6-2 or TRBV6-3 to TRBJ2-7; 8 bases fit TRBD2. With V trimmed by 5 bases and J by 6 bases, 6 bases remained unmatched. Germline values: CDR1 MNHEY, CDR2 SVGEGT. The CDR3 has 13 residues. The CDR3 region is CASSRSGGREQYF. The DNA for the CDR3 is TGTGCCAGCAGTCGCTCGGGGGGGCGCGAGCAGTACTTC.

V gene TRBV12-3 or TRBV12-4 combines with J gene TRBJ2-3; no clear D gene. This CDR3 region has 14 residues. Trimming pared 4 bases from V and 0 bases from J, leaving 8 bases between. The CDR3 DNA sequence: TGTGCCAGCAGTTCCGGGCTCAGCACAGATACGCAGTATTTT. Amino acid sequence: CASSSGLSTDTQYF.

In its sample, this clonotype was seen a few times. The chain carries TRBV6-6 and TRBJ2-7, with D possibly being TRBD1 (5 bases). Germline V gives CDR1 MNHNY, CDR2 SVGAGI (reference sequence). Between the trimmed V and J ends, which lost 5 bases and 1 base, there was a span of 12 bases. The CDR3 spans 14 residues. CDR3 coding DNA: TGTGCCAGCAGTCCCTCGACAGTTTCCTACGAGCAGTACGTC. Its protein is CASSPSTVSYEQYV.

This clonotype occurred many times. The CDR3 sequence: CASSQENADGGYTF. In nucleotides, the CDR3 is TGTGCCAGCAGCCAAGAGAACGCGGACGGTGGCTACACCTTC. The chain uses TRBV4-2 and TRBJ1-2; no clear D. Germline V gene data show CDR1 as LGHNA and CDR2 as YNFKEQ. Trimming removed 0 bases from V and 7 bases from J, with 12 bases in between. The CDR3 is made up of 14 amino acids.

The chain carries TRBV11-2 and TRBJ2-7; maybe TRBD1 (5 bases). The CDR3 contains 13 residues. V dropped 3 bases and J dropped 3 bases, with 9 bases sitting between them. The V gene's germline CDR1 is SGHAT and CDR2 FQNNGV. In DNA, the CDR3 is TGTGCCAGCAGCTTTTCTCAGGGCTACGAGCAGTACTTC. Translating it yields CASSFSQGYEQYF.

The chain combines TRBV3-1 with TRBJ2-3, with a tentative D call TRBD2 (6 bases). V dropped 6 bases and J dropped 3 bases, with 13 bases sitting between them. CDR1 and CDR2 (germline): LGHDT, YNNKEL (reference sequence). CDR3 length: 14 residues. The CDR3 DNA is TGTGCCAGCAGTGGGGGGTTGAGAACAGATACGCAGTATTTT. This encodes CASSGGLRTDTQYF.

This clonotype has at least ten counts. This chain uses TRBV6-5 with TRBJ2-5; the match to TRBD1 covers 10 bases. The CDR3 is made up of 15 amino acids. V was pared by 0 bases and J by 6 bases, with 4 bases of the junction left unmatched. Germline V gene lookup returns CDR1 MNHEY and CDR2 SVGAGI. Here the CDR3 DNA reads TGTGCCAGCAGTTACTCGACAGGGGGCGGGAAGACCCAGTACTTC. Amino acid sequence: CASSYSTGGGKTQYF.

This clonotype was seen only a few times. This chain joins TRBV27 and TRBJ2-1; 8 bases map to TRBD1. The CDR3 length is 13 residues. V gave up 3 bases and J gave up 8 bases; unmatched junction bases: 3. CDR1 is MNHEY, CDR2 SMNVEV, per germline (reference sequence). CDR3 bases: TGTGCCAGCAGTTTCGCAGGGGGCGATGAGCAGTTCTTC. It translates to CASSFAGGDEQFF.

The rearrangement uses TRBV6-1 and TRBJ2-1; no definite D call. The CDR3 is 12 amino acids. The V gene lost 5 bases and the J gene lost 5 bases, with 7 bases spanning the gap. CDR1 is MNHNS, CDR2 SASEGT, per germline. CDR3 nucleotide sequence: TGTGCCAGCAGTCCGAGGAACAATGAGCAGTTCTTC. It encodes CASSPRNNEQFF.

This chain connects TRBV7-8 to TRBJ2-3; 8 bases line up with TRBD1. V was pared by 0 bases and J by 4 bases, with 6 bases of the junction left unmatched. The CDR3 runs 16 residues. Germline assignment: CDR1 SGHVS and CDR2 FQNEAQ. The CDR3 protein is CASSLALQGVADTQYF. The CDR3 region has the DNA TGTGCCAGCAGCTTAGCTCTACAGGGGGTCGCAGATACGCAGTATTTT.

There are a few counts of this clonotype. The chain links TRBV7-9 to TRBJ2-7; D possibly matches TRBD1 or TRBD2 (6 bases each). In germline, CDR1 is SEHNR, CDR2 FQNEAQ (reference sequence). CDR3 length: 14 amino acids. The germline V and J ends were trimmed by 0 bases and 4 bases, with 10 bases remaining between them. Written as DNA, the CDR3 is TGTGCCAGCAGCTTAGCCGGGGGCCATTACGAGCAGTACGTC. It translates to CASSLAGGHYEQYV.

The DNA for the CDR3 is TGTGCCGGACAGGGGATATACCACACTGAAGCTTTCTTT. Protein: CAGQGIYHTEAFF. The V call is TRBV7-9, the J call TRBJ1-1; TRBD1 aligns across 9 bases. CDR3 length: 13 residues. CDR1 and CDR2 from the germline V gene are SEHNR and FQNEAQ (reference sequence). Trimming cost V 11 bases and J 3 bases; bases outside gene matches: 7.

The chain carries TRBV7-9 and TRBJ2-1; D unresolved. The CDR3 extends over 12 amino acids. CDR1 and CDR2 from the germline V gene are SEHNR and FQNEAQ (reference sequence). V was clipped by 6 bases and J by 4 bases, with 7 bases between them. Here the CDR3 DNA reads TGTGCCAGCAGTGAGACATACAATGAGCAGTTCTTC. Translating it yields CASSETYNEQFF.

This clonotype was seen a handful of times. V usage is TRBV7-2 and J usage is TRBJ2-2; D remains ambiguous. CDR1 is SGHTA, CDR2 FQGNSA, per germline. V was shortened by 1 base and J by 4 bases, with 4 bases between the two germline ends. The CDR3 covers 13 residues. CDR3 in amino acids: CASSLGITGELFF. CDR3 DNA sequence: TGTGCCAGCAGCTTAGGAATCACCGGGGAGCTGTTTTTT.